The sequence of this T cell receptor beta chain was determined in a study of shared clonotypes between healthy human individuals. This table comes from immunoSEQ multiplex PCR, and its TCRdb copy is limited to in-frame clones, with some not included. The sample lists about half a million clones, over 70% occurring once. Trimming cost V 4 bases and J 6 bases; bases outside gene matches: 14. Germline assignment: CDR1 SGHAT and CDR2 FQNNGV. This CDR3 comprises 18 residues. V gene TRBV11-2 combines with J gene TRBJ2-7; 14 bases are a match to TRBD2. Sequencing input: PBMCs. This TCR was recovered from a woman between 40 and 50 years old in good health. Some clones in this sample may be carry-over from other donors' samples. In DNA form, the CDR3 reads TGTGCCAGCAGCTCCAGACTAGCGGGAGGGGTACTTCTCTCCGAGCAGTACTTC. Translation: CASSSRLAGGVLLSEQYF.